Given below is one T cell receptor beta chain in context. The participants were between about 18 and 90 years old and came from 24 US areas. Either two negative PCRs, clearance, or symptom resolution qualified Cohort 3 donors as recovered. Original data processing: It was from reference gene primer amplification that nucleated cell counts were estimated. Profiled with immunoSEQ multiplex PCR; TCRdb holds only in-frame clones, not every one. V, J and clone size are taken as reported in that table, and D and trimming were inferred from the DNA itself. The sample has about 380,000 clones; around nine tenths are singletons. These data originate in a study of blood T cell repertoires in COVID-19. As for the study in general: Nucleic acid was either cDNA or gDNA, and it came from T cells, B-cell-depleted T cells, or PBMCs.

CDR1 SGDLS and CDR2 YYNGEE come from the germline V gene. The CDR3 contains 14 residues. Trimming left V 0 bases short and J 5 bases short, with 11 bases between. V gene TRBV9 combines with J gene TRBJ2-5; tentative D call: TRBD2 (5 bases). The sequence was collected from a woman aged 18-29 years who had recovered from COVID-19. Sequenced material: PBMCs or T cells enriched from blood (not recorded which). The CDR3 DNA reads as TGTGCCAGCAGCGTAGCTGTGGAGCGGGAGACCCAGTACTTC. Encoded protein: CASSVAVERETQYF.